The 21 T cell receptor beta chains given below trace back to one sample, sequenced in a study of blood T cell repertoires in COVID-19. Assay: immunoSEQ multiplex PCR; the TCRdb copy retains only in-frame clones and omits some. The repertoire holds 130,000 to 150,000 clones, with less than 80% as singletons. Sequencing used peripheral blood. These receptors were obtained from a man aged 60 to 75 with acute or convalescent COVID-19.

This clone is labeled medium-sized. This chain uses TRBV28 with TRBJ1-5; 10 bases line up with TRBD1. This CDR3 has 17 amino acids. Germline V gives CDR1 MDHEN, CDR2 SYDVKM. V lost 5 bases to trimming and J lost 6 bases; unmatched junction nucleotides: 13. CDR3 sequence (DNA): TGTGCCAGCAGTATACCGGGACAGGGGCGTTCTAGTCAGCCCCAGCATTTT. As protein: CASSIPGQGRSSQPQHF.

The chain combines TRBV19 with TRBJ1-6; 8 bases match TRBD1. This CDR3 has 15 amino acids. CDR1 LNHDA and CDR2 SQIVND come from the germline V gene (reference sequence). J lost 7 bases, V lost 7 bases, and 9 bases had no gene match. The CDR3 region is CASTRFDRGNSPLHF. CDR3 DNA: TGTGCCAGTACTAGATTCGACAGGGGAAATTCACCCCTCCACTTT.

DNA for the CDR3: TGCGCCAGCAGCGGCACGTTACTAGCGACCAGCACAGATACGCAGTATTTT. It codes for CASSGTLLATSTDTQYF. The chain is built from TRBV5-1 and TRBJ2-3, with TRBD2 matching 7 bases. J lost 0 bases, V lost 4 bases, and 11 bases had no gene match. Germline lookup yields CDR1 SGHRS and CDR2 YFSETQ. This CDR3 is built from 17 residues.

This clone has only a few counts. V gene TRBV2 combines with J gene TRBJ2-3, with D possibly being TRBD2 (5 bases). Germline CDR1 and CDR2: SNHLY and FYNNEI. Trimming removed 6 bases at V and 2 bases at J, with 12 bases between. The CDR3 totals 14 residues. The CDR3 reads CASRQTILTDTQYF. Here the CDR3 DNA reads TGTGCCAGCAGACAGACTATCCTCACAGATACGCAGTATTTT.

This clone was counted a single time. An end of the junction does not agree with germline; a read error may underlie this. The chain carries TRBV7-7 and TRBJ2-5, with a possible D match to TRBD2 (7 bases). This CDR3 contains 16 residues. The germline V gene has CDR1 SSHAT and CDR2 FNYEAQ (reference sequence). CDR3 sequence (DNA): TGTGCTAGCAGCTTGGGGGGGGCAGGTGGGCAAGAGACCCAGTACTTC. Translation: CASSLGGAGGQETQYF.

This clone was seen only once. The V call is TRBV7-3, the J call TRBJ1-5; no reliable D call. CDR3 size: 14 residues. Per the germline V gene, CDR1 is SGHTA and CDR2 is FQGTGA. The ends were cut back, 1 base at V and 2 bases at J, with 6 bases in the middle. This CDR3 is CASSLSGGNQPQHF. CDR3 bases: TGTGCCAGCAGCTTAAGCGGGGGCAATCAGCCCCAGCATTTT.

This clone appeared once. The rearrangement links TRBV28 to TRBJ1-5; the match to TRBD1 covers 8 bases. The CDR3 spans 16 residues. Germline V gene data show CDR1 as MDHEN and CDR2 as SYDVKM. J was trimmed by 7 bases and V by 6 bases; bases with no gene match: 14. The CDR3 is CASSSDRDRLHQPQHF. The CDR3 region has the DNA TGTGCCAGCAGCTCAGACCGGGACAGGTTGCACCAGCCCCAGCATTTT.

This sequence joins TRBV12-3 or TRBV12-4 and TRBJ1-5; 7 bases are shared with TRBD1. This CDR3 has 13 residues. Trimming cost V 6 bases and J 6 bases; bases outside gene matches: 5. CDR3 in amino acids: CASSPQGSQPQHF. CDR3 nucleotide sequence: TGTGCCAGCAGCCCACAGGGGAGTCAGCCCCAGCATTTT.

This chain uses TRBV2 with TRBJ1-6; 7 bases line up with TRBD1. This CDR3 spans 17 amino acids. Trimming cost V 5 bases and J 8 bases; bases outside gene matches: 15. Looked up from germline, CDR1 is SNHLY and CDR2 is FYNNEI. The CDR3 bases are TGTGCCAGCAGTAATCCCCTCCGACAGGGTAGACATTCACCCCTCCACTTT. This codes for CASSNPLRQGRHSPLHF.

The V gene is TRBV7-2, the J gene TRBJ1-2; D is possibly TRBD1 (6 bases). This CDR3 is built from 14 residues. Germline assignment: CDR1 SGHTA and CDR2 FQGNSA. Between the trimmed V and J ends, which lost 5 bases and 7 bases, there was a span of 17 bases. The CDR3 coding sequence is TGTGCCAGCAGCCCCCCGGACAGAATTGGTGGCTACACCTTC. It translates to CASSPPDRIGGYTF.

The V gene is TRBV29-1, the J gene TRBJ2-4; 8 bases map to TRBD2. Trimming took 1 base from V and 5 from J; bases not matched to a gene: 4. Germline CDR1 reads SQVTM; CDR2 reads ANQGSEA. CDR3 length: 14 residues. CDR3 residues: CSVEGSGSQNIQYF. DNA for the CDR3: TGCAGCGTTGAAGGGAGCGGGAGCCAAAACATTCAGTACTTC.

The J gene is TRBJ2-2, the V gene TRBV6-5; possible D gene TRBD2, 5 bases. Per germline, CDR1 MNHEY and CDR2 SVGAGI. Trimming removed 2 bases from V and 7 bases from J, with 14 bases in between. There are 15 residues in the CDR3. The CDR3 DNA is TGTGCCAGCAGTTACCCCCCGGGATCGGGCGGGGAGCTGTTTTTT. Its translation: CASSYPPGSGGELFF.

The chain couples TRBV5-1 to TRBJ1-2; 11 bases match TRBD1. In germline, CDR1 is SGHRS, CDR2 YFSETQ. The trim removed 4 bases at V and 4 bases at J, leaving 3 bases unmatched. The length of the CDR3 is 14 residues. CDR3 residues: CASSTGTGGYGYTF. The CDR3 nucleotides read TGCGCCAGCAGCACCGGGACAGGGGGCTATGGCTACACCTTC.

This clone was seen only once. The chain is built from TRBV5-6 and TRBJ1-3; no reliable D call. Trimming removed 1 base at V and 6 bases at J, with 5 bases between. This CDR3 spans 12 amino acids. Per the germline V gene, CDR1 is SGHDT and CDR2 is YYEEEE. The CDR3 coding sequence is TGTGCCAGCAGCTTGAATAAAAACACCATATATTTT. Translation: CASSLNKNTIYF.

This clone appeared a single time. The V call is TRBV7-2, the J call TRBJ1-5; 9 nucleotides line up with TRBD1. The CDR3 is made up of 15 amino acids. CDR1 and CDR2 from the germline V gene are SGHTA and FQGNSA. V trimming: 1 base; J trimming: 3 bases; junction bases outside the gene matches: 1. CDR3: CASSLEQGANQPQHF. The CDR3 nucleotides read TGTGCCAGCAGCTTAGAACAGGGGGCCAATCAGCCCCAGCATTTT.

The chain recombines TRBV5-6 with TRBJ2-5, with TRBD2 matching over 7 bases. This CDR3 contains 18 residues. Germline V CDR1 and CDR2: SGHDT, YYEEEE. Germline trimming cut 1 base from V and 5 bases from J; bases unmatched to any gene: 17. DNA of the CDR3: TGTGCCAGCAGCTTGCCCCATACTAGCGTGGGAGGTAGGGAGACCCAGTACTTC. It encodes CASSLPHTSVGGRETQYF.

This clone came up a few times. This chain uses TRBV9 with TRBJ1-1; D is undetermined. The ends were cut back, 4 bases at V and 1 base at J, with 11 bases in the middle. Germline assignment: CDR1 SGDLS and CDR2 YYNGEE. The length of the CDR3 is 14 residues. CDR3 in DNA: TGTGCCAGCAGCTCCAATGTCCAGAACACTGAAGCTTTCTTT. Encoded protein: CASSSNVQNTEAFF.

V and J are TRBV4-3 and TRBJ2-1, with TRBD2 identical over 8 bases. Germline V gives CDR1 LGHNA, CDR2 YSLEER. V shed 4 bases, J shed 7 bases, and the junction held 15 bases outside the gene matches. The CDR3 is 17 residues long. The CDR3 loop is CASSRSLGSGSRNEQFF. CDR3 nucleotides: TGCGCCAGCAGCCGTTCGCTGGGGAGCGGGAGTAGGAATGAGCAGTTCTTC.

This chain links TRBV19 with TRBJ1-4; D is ambiguous. Trimming removed 3 bases from V and 5 bases from J, with 10 bases in between. Germline-derived CDR1 and CDR2 are LNHDA and SQIVND (reference sequence). This CDR3 is 14 amino acids long. Written as DNA, the CDR3 is TGTGCCAGTAGTATGGATCCGGGAAATGAAAAACTGTTTTTT. It translates to CASSMDPGNEKLFF.

Only a few counts were recorded for this clone. V and J are TRBV5-5 and TRBJ2-7; 7 bases map to TRBD1. With 4 bases clipped from V and 5 bases from J, the junction kept 12 bases outside the gene matches. The CDR3 totals 15 residues. In germline, CDR1 is SGHKS, CDR2 YYEKEE (reference sequence). CDR3 region: CASSVQTGPPHEQYF. The CDR3 region has the DNA TGTGCCAGCAGCGTCCAGACAGGGCCGCCCCACGAGCAGTACTTC.

The table lists this clone with many counts. The V and J genes are TRBV5-1 and TRBJ2-1, with D perhaps matching TRBD2 (6 bases). This CDR3 region has 14 residues. Germline assignment: CDR1 SGHRS and CDR2 YFSETQ. Trimming shortened V by 4 bases and J by 2 bases, and 10 bases separated the two germline ends. The CDR3 nucleotides read TGCGCCAGCAGCCTTAGGACTACCTACAATGAGCAGTTCTTC. Protein: CASSLRTTYNEQFF.